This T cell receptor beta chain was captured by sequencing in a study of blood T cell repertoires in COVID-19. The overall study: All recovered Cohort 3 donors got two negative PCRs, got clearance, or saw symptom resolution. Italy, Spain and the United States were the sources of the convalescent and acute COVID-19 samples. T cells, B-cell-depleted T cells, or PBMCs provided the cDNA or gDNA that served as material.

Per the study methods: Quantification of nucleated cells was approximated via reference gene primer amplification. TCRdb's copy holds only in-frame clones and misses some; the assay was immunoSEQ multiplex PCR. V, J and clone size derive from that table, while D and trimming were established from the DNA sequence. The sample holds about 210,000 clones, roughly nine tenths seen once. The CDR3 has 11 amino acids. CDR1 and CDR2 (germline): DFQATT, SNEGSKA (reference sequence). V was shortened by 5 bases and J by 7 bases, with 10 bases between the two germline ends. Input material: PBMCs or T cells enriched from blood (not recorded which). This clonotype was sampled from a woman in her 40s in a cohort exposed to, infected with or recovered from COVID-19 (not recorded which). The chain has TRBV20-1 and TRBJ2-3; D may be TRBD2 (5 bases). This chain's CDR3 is CSALPGNTQYF. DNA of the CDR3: TGCAGTGCTCTCCCGGGAAATACGCAGTATTTT.